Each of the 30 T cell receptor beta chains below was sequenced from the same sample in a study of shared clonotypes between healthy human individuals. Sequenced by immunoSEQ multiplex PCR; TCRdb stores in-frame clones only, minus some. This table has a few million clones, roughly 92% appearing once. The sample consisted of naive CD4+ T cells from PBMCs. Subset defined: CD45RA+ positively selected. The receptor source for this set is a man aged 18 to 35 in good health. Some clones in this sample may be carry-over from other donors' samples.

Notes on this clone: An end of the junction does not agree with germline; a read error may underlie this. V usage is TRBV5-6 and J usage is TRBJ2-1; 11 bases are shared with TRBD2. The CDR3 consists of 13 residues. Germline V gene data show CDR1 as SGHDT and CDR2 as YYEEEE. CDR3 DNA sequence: TGTGCCAGCAGCGGCGGGACTAGCGGCAAAAGGGTCTTC. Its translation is CASSGGTSGKRVF. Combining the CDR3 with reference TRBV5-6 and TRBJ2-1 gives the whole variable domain DAGVTQSPTHLIKTRGQQVTLRCSPKSGHDTVSWYQQALGQGPQFIFQYYEEEERQRGNFPDRFSGHQFPNYSSELNVNALLLGDSALYLCASSGGTSGKRVFGPGTRLTVL.

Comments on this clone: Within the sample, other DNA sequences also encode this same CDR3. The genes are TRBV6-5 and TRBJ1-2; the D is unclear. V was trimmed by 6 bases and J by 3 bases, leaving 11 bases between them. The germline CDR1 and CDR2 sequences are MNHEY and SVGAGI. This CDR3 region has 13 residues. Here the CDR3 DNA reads TGTGCCAGCAGCCCGGGTCGGTACTATGGCTACACCTTC. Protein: CASSPGRYYGYTF.

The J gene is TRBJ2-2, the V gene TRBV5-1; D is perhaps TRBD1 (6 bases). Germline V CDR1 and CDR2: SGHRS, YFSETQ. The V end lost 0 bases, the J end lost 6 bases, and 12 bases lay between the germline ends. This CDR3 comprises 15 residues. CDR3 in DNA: TGCGCCAGCAGCTTGGTCTCCAGGGGTTCCGGGGAGCTGTTTTTT. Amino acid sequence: CASSLVSRGSGELFF.

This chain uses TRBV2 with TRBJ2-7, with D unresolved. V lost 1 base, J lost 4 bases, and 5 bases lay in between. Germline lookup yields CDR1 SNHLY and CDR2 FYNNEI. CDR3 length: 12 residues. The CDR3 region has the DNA TGTGCCAGCAGTGAAGTAGTTTACGAGCAGTACTTC. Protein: CASSEVVYEQYF.

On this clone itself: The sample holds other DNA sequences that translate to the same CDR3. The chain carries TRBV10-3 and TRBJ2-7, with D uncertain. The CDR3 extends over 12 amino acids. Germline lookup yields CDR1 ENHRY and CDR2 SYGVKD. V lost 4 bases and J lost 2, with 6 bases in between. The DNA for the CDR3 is TGTGCCATCAGTGGCAGGACCTACGAGCAGTACTTC. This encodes CAISGRTYEQYF.

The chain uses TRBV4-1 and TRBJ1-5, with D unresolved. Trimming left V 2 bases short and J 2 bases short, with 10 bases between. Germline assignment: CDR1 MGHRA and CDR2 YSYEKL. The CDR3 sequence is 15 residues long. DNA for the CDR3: TGCGCCAGCAGCCAAACCTACGTAGGCAATCAGCCCCAGCATTTT. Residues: CASSQTYVGNQPQHF.

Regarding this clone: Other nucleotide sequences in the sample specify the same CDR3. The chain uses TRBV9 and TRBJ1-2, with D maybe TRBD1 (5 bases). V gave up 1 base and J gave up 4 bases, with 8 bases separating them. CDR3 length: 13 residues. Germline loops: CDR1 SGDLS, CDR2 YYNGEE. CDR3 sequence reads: CASSVTGAYGYTF. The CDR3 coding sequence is TGTGCCAGCAGCGTAACAGGAGCCTATGGCTACACCTTC.

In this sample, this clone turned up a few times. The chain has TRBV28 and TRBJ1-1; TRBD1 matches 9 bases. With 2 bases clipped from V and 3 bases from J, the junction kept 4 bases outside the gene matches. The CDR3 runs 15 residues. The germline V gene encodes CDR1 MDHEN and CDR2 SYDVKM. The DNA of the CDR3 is TGTGCCAGCAGTTTAGGAGGGACAGGGTACACTGAAGCTTTCTTT. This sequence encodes CASSLGGTGYTEAFF.

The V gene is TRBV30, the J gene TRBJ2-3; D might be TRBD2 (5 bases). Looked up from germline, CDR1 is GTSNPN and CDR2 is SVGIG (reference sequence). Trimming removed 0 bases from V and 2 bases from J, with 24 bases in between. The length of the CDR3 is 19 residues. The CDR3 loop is CAWSVWPADPLHYTDTQYF. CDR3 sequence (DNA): TGTGCCTGGAGTGTTTGGCCAGCGGACCCACTACATTACACAGATACGCAGTATTTT.

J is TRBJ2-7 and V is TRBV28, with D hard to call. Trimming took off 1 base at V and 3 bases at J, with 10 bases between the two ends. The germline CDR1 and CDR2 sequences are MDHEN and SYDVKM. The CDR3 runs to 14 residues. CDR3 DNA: TGTGCCAGCAGTTTATTACAGCAAGGCTACGAGCAGTACTTC. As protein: CASSLLQQGYEQYF.

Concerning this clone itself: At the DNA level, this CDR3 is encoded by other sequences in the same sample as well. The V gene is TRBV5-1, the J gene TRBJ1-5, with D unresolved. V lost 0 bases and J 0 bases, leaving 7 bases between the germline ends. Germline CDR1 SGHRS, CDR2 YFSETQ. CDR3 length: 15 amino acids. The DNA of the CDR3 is TGCGCCAGCAGCTTGGGGCAATATAGCAATCAGCCCCAGCATTTT. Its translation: CASSLGQYSNQPQHF.

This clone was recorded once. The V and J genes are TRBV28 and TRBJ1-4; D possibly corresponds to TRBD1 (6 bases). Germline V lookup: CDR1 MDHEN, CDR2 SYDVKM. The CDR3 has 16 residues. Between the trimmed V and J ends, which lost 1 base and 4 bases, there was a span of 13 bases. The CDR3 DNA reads TGTGCCAGCAGTTTATATGGGGGGCGCTATAATGAAAAACTGTTTTTT. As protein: CASSLYGGRYNEKLFF.

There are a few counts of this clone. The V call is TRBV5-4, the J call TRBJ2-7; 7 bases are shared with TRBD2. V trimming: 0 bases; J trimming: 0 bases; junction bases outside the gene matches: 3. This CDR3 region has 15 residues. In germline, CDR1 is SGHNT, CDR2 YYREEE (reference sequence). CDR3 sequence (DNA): TGTGCCAGCAGCTTGGTGGGGGGGAGCTCCTACGAGCAGTACTTC. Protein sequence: CASSLVGGSSYEQYF.

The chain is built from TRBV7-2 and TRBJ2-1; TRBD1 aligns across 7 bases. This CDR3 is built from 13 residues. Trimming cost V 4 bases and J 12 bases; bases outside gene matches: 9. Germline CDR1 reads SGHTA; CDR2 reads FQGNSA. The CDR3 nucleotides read TGTGCCAGCAGCTCCGACAGGGTAGGGGGGCAGTTCTTC. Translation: CASSSDRVGGQFF.

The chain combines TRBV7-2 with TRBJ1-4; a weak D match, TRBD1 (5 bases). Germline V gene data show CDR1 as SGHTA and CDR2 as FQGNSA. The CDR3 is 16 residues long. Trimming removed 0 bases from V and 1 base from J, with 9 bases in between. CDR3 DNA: TGTGCCAGCAGCTTAGCACAGGCCGGAACTAATGAAAAACTGTTTTTT. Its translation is CASSLAQAGTNEKLFF.

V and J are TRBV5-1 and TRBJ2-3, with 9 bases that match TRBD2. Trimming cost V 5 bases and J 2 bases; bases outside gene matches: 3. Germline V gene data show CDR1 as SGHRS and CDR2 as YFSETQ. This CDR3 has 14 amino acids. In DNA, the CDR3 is TGCGCCAGCAGGCGGGAGGGCTACACAGATACGCAGTATTTT. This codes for CASRREGYTDTQYF.

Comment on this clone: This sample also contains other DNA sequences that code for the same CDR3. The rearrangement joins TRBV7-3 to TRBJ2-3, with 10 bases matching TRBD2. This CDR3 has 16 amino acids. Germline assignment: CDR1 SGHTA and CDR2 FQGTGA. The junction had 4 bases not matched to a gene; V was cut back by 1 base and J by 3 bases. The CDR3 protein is CASSLMASGSTDTQYF. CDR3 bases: TGTGCCAGCAGCTTAATGGCTAGCGGGAGTACAGATACGCAGTATTTT. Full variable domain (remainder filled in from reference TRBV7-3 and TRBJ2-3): GAGVSQTPSNKVTEKGKYVELRCDPISGHTALYWYRQSLGQGPEFLIYFQGTGAADDSGLPNDRFFAVRPEGSVSTLKIQRTERGDSAVYLCASSLMASGSTDTQYFGPGTRLTVL.

The CDR3, as DNA: TGTGCCAGCAGCTTTGGTACAGGGAGAACAGATACGCAGTATTTT. Translating it yields CASSFGTGRTDTQYF. The chain is built from TRBV7-3 and TRBJ2-3; weak D call: TRBD1 (6 bases). The germline gives CDR1 SGHTA, CDR2 FQGTGA. V gave up 3 bases and J gave up 3 bases, with 13 bases separating them. The length of the CDR3 is 15 residues.

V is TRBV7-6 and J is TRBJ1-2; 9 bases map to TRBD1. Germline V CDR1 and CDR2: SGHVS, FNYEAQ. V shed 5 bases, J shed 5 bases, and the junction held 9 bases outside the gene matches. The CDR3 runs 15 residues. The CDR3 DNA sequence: TGTGCCAGCAGCGGCAGGACAGGGGATTGGTATGGCTACACCTTC. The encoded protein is CASSGRTGDWYGYTF.

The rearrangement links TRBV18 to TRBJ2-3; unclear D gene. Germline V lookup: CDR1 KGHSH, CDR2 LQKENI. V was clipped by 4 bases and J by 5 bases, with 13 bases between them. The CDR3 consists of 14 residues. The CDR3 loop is CASSLASTVDTQYF. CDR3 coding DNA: TGTGCCAGCTCACTCGCCTCTACGGTAGATACGCAGTATTTT.

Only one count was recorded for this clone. DNA for the CDR3: TGTGCCAGCAGTTATTTGGGTCTTGAAGAAAAACTGTTTTTT. It codes for CASSYLGLEEKLFF. The rearrangement links TRBV6-5 to TRBJ1-4; D ambiguous. The CDR3 is 14 residues long. V was trimmed by 3 bases and J by 8 bases, leaving 13 bases between them. Germline V gene lookup returns CDR1 MNHEY and CDR2 SVGAGI.

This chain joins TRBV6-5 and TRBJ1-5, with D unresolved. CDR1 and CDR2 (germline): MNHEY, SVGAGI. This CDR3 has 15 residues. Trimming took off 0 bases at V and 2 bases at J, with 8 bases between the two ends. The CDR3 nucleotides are TGTGCCAGCAGTTACTCGCGACTGGGCAATCAGCCCCAGCATTTT. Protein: CASSYSRLGNQPQHF.

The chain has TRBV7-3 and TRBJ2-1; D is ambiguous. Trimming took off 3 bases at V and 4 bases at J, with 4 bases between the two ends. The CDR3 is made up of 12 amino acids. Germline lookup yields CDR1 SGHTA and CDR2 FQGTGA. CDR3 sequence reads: CASSFKYNEQFF. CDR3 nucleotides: TGTGCCAGCAGCTTTAAATACAATGAGCAGTTCTTC.

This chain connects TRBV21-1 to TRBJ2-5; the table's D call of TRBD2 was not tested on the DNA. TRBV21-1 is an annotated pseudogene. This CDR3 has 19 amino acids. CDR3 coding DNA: TGTGCCAGCAGCAAAGTGCATGCACTAGCGGGACCCATCCAAGAGACCCAGTACTTC. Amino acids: CASSKVHALAGPIQETQYF.

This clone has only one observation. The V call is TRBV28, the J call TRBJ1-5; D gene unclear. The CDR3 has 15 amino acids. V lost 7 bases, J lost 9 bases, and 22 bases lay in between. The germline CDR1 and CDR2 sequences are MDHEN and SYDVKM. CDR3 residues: CASTSQEGASRPQHF. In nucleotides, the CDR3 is TGTGCCAGCACCTCTCAGGAGGGTGCTTCGAGGCCCCAGCATTTT.

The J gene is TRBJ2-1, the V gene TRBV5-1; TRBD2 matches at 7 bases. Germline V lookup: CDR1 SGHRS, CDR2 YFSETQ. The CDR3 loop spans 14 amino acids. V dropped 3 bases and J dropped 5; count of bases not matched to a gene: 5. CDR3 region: CASSSSGKDNEQFF. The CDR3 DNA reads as TGCGCCAGCAGCTCAAGCGGGAAGGACAATGAGCAGTTCTTC.

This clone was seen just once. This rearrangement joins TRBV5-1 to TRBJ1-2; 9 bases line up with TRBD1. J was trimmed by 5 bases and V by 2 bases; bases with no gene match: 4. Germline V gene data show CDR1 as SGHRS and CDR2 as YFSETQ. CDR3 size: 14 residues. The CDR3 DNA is TGCGCCAGCAGCTTACAGGGGGCAGAGTATGGCTACACCTTC. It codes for CASSLQGAEYGYTF.

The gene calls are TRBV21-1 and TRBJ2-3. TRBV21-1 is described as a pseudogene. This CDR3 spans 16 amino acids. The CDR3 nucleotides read TGTGCCAGCAGCAAATCGCCCCTGACGGGGGCGGGTACGCAGTATTTT. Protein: CASSKSPLTGAGTQYF.

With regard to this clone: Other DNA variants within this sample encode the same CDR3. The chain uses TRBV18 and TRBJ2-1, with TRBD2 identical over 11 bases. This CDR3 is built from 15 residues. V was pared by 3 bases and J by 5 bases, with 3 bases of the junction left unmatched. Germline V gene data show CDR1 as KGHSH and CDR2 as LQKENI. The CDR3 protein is CASSPLAGGDNEQFF. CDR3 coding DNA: TGTGCCAGCTCACCGTTAGCGGGAGGGGACAATGAGCAGTTCTTC. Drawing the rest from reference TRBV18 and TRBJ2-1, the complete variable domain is NAGVMQNPRHLVRRRGQEARLRCSPMKGHSHVYWYRQLPEEGLKFMVYLQKENIIDESGMPKERFSAEFPKEGPSILRIQQVVRGDSAAYFCASSPLAGGDNEQFFGPGTRLTVL.

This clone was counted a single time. CDR3 coding DNA: TGTGCCAGCAGGTTCCGGCGGGGATACAATGAGCAGTTCTTC. This encodes CASRFRRGYNEQFF. The V and J genes are TRBV27 and TRBJ2-1, with D maybe TRBD2 (6 bases). CDR1 and CDR2 from the germline V gene are MNHEY and SMNVEV (reference sequence). V lost 6 bases and J lost 4, with 13 bases in between. This CDR3 is built from 14 residues.